The 14 T cell receptor beta chains below come from one sample, sequenced in a study of T-cell memory formation after mild COVID-19. A single record per CDR3 protein comes from TCRdb applying MiXCR to the 5' RACE reads. Seen here are around 30,000 distinct CDR3 sequences, roughly 12% observed once, and the top ten hold 13% to 15%. Sample: PBMCs or a T cell subset sorted from them (not recorded which). Source of these receptors: an adult woman who had mild COVID-19 (a few samples of this study predate the infection). Cell type and time point are not known.

This clonotype was seen ten or more times. The CDR3 DNA sequence: TGTGCCAGCAGCGTAGAGGGAGATACGCAGTATTTT. It encodes CASSVEGDTQYF. The chain employs TRBV9 and TRBJ2-3; the D is unclear. Germline V gene data show CDR1 as SGDLS and CDR2 as YYNGEE. The V end was cut by 0 bases, the J end by 5 bases, with 4 bases between. The CDR3 totals 12 residues.

This clonotype was seen repeatedly, ten times or more. V is TRBV24-1 and J is TRBJ2-1; 9 bases line up with TRBD1. Germline V gene data show CDR1 as KGHDR and CDR2 as SFDVKD. The CDR3 is 15 residues long. V shed 4 bases and J 3 bases; nucleotides not matched to a gene: 3. CDR3 nucleotides: TGTGCCACCAGTGAGCCGGGACAGGGCTACAATGAGCAGTTCTTC. It specifies CATSEPGQGYNEQFF.

This clonotype was seen at least ten times. The rearrangement links TRBV7-9 to TRBJ2-3; TRBD2 matches at 10 bases. After removal of 2 bases from V and 0 bases from J, the junction contained 5 bases not matched to a gene. The CDR3 has 17 residues. CDR1 and CDR2 (germline): SEHNR, FQNEAQ (reference sequence). The CDR3 sequence: CASSLILAGKSTDTQYF. The CDR3 DNA sequence: TGTGCCAGCAGCTTAATACTAGCGGGGAAGAGCACAGATACGCAGTATTTT.

Ten or more counts support this clonotype. The J gene is TRBJ2-5, the V gene TRBV4-1, with a possible D match to TRBD2 (6 bases). V was cut by 3 bases and J by 3 bases, with 17 bases left in between. CDR3 length: 16 residues. The germline gives CDR1 MGHRA, CDR2 YSYEKL. The CDR3 loop is CASSQLSGLDKETQYF. CDR3 nucleotide sequence: TGCGCCAGCAGCCAGCTGAGCGGGCTTGATAAAGAGACCCAGTACTTC.

This clonotype occurred many times. This chain connects TRBV14 to TRBJ1-6; the match to TRBD1 covers 7 bases. This CDR3 is built from 14 residues. The V gene's germline CDR1 is SGHDN and CDR2 FVKESK. Losses at the gene ends were 4 bases for V and 7 bases for J; bases not matched to a gene: 4. The CDR3 DNA follows: TGTGCCAGCAGCCGGGACAGAGGAAATTCACCCCTCCACTTT. Its translation: CASSRDRGNSPLHF.

This clonotype was counted at least ten times. The CDR3 region has the DNA TGTGCCAGCATCAAACTGGACACCGGGGAGCTGTTTTTT. Translation: CASIKLDTGELFF. The gene calls are TRBV11-2 and TRBJ2-2; D uncertain. This CDR3 has 13 residues. V lost 7 bases to trimming and J lost 3 bases, with 9 bases between them. Germline V CDR1 and CDR2: SGHAT, FQNNGV.

In its sample, this clonotype was seen many times. The chain combines TRBV29-1 with TRBJ1-4; unclear D gene. The CDR3 contains 13 residues. V dropped 1 base and J dropped 3 bases, with 6 bases sitting between them. Per the germline V gene, CDR1 is SQVTM and CDR2 is ANQGSEA. The CDR3 loop is CSVEVGSNEKLFF. CDR3 DNA sequence: TGCAGCGTTGAAGTGGGGTCTAATGAAAAACTGTTTTTT.

There are many counts of this clonotype. The gene calls are TRBV14 and TRBJ2-7; the D call may be TRBD1 or TRBD2 (5 bases each). Germline lookup yields CDR1 SGHDN and CDR2 FVKESK. Between the trimmed V and J ends, which lost 4 bases and 13 bases, there was a span of 23 bases. The length of the CDR3 is 14 residues. The CDR3 DNA is TGTGCCAGCAGCCCCTATGGGACCTCTAGCCCGCCCTACTTC. Protein: CASSPYGTSSPPYF.

At least ten counts were recorded for this clonotype. The rearrangement uses TRBV7-9 and TRBJ2-7; the D gene is possibly TRBD1 (6 bases). CDR1 is SEHNR, CDR2 FQNEAQ, per germline (reference sequence). With 3 bases removed from V and 1 base from J, the gap between germline ends came to 10 bases. The CDR3 runs 14 residues. DNA for the CDR3: TGTGCCAGCAGCTTGACAGGACCTTCCTACGAGCAGTACTTC. As protein: CASSLTGPSYEQYF.

This clonotype came up many times. The V call is TRBV12-3 or TRBV12-4, the J call TRBJ2-7, with 7 bases lining up with TRBD2. The CDR3 is 13 residues long. Trimming at V came to 4 bases and at J to 7 bases, leaving 7 bases not matched to a gene. CDR3: CASSSGGGGEQYF. The CDR3 coding sequence is TGTGCCAGCAGTTCGGGGGGTGGTGGAGAGCAGTACTTC.

This clonotype was counted at least ten times. This chain links TRBV6-2 or TRBV6-3 with TRBJ2-5; 9 positions match TRBD1. J lost 5 bases, V lost 5 bases, and 9 bases had no gene match. The CDR3 consists of 15 residues. Looked up from germline, CDR1 is MNHEY and CDR2 is SVGEGT. CDR3 sequence reads: CASSPWTGEVETQYF. CDR3 in DNA: TGTGCCAGCAGTCCATGGACAGGGGAAGTGGAGACCCAGTACTTC.

This clonotype is judged medium-sized. This sequence joins TRBV7-6 and TRBJ1-1, with 7 bases matching TRBD1. CDR1 SGHVS and CDR2 FNYEAQ come from the germline V gene. The CDR3 loop spans 14 amino acids. Trimming took 5 bases from V and 3 from J; bases not matched to a gene: 6. CDR3 protein: CASSPRTGYTEAFF. The CDR3 nucleotides are TGTGCCAGCAGCCCCCGGACAGGCTACACTGAAGCTTTCTTT.

This clonotype was observed many times. This chain joins TRBV5-4 and TRBJ2-7; 9 bases agree with TRBD2. After removal of 0 bases from V and 1 base from J, the junction contained 5 bases not matched to a gene. This CDR3 has 16 amino acids. Per germline, CDR1 SGHNT and CDR2 YYREEE (reference sequence). CDR3 region: CASSLGSGGRSYEQYF. CDR3 sequence (DNA): TGTGCCAGCAGCTTGGGAAGCGGGGGGCGATCCTACGAGCAGTACTTC. The full variable domain, completed using reference TRBV5-4 and TRBJ2-7, is ETGVTQSPTHLIKTRGQQVTLRCSSQSGHNTVSWYQQALGQGPQFIFQYYREEENGRGNFPPRFSGLQFPNYSSELNVNALELDDSALYLCASSLGSGGRSYEQYFGPGTRLTVT.

This clonotype was counted only a few times. The V and J genes are TRBV2 and TRBJ2-7; the match to TRBD2 covers 7 bases. V lost 2 bases and J lost 3; bases outside the gene matches: 4. The CDR3 length is 14 residues. Germline loops: CDR1 SNHLY, CDR2 FYNNEI. CDR3 sequence reads: CASSERRGSYEQYF. In DNA, the CDR3 is TGTGCCAGCAGTGAACGGCGCGGGAGCTACGAGCAGTACTTC.